Shown below are 10 T cell receptor beta chains from a single sample sequenced in a study of graft-versus-host responses after intestinal transplantation. Antigen specificity for these receptors is unknown. Only in-frame clones appear in the TCRdb table, and some are missing; sequencing was by immunoSEQ multiplex PCR. Here the sample spans around 45,000 clones, about nine tenths being singletons. Here the sequenced sample was unstimulated CD4+ T cells sorted from spleen or lymph node cells, taken before transplant. These receptors were collected from a human donor who was the organ donor for an intestinal transplant.

The rearrangement links TRBV5-1 to TRBJ2-3; D is undetermined. CDR1 SGHRS and CDR2 YFSETQ come from the germline V gene. Deletions cut 5 bases from V and 2 bases from J, with 9 bases between. The length of the CDR3 is 13 residues. The CDR3 loop is CASRDPPTDTQYF. CDR3 DNA: TGCGCCAGCAGAGATCCCCCCACAGATACGCAGTATTTT.

The chain combines TRBV9 with TRBJ2-3; D is perhaps TRBD2 (6 bases). Germline CDR1 is SGDLS and CDR2 is YYNGEE. Trimming took off 0 bases at V and 2 bases at J, with 13 bases between the two ends. The CDR3 is 16 amino acids. CDR3 region: CASSVGRSGYTDTQYF. The CDR3 nucleotides read TGTGCCAGCAGCGTAGGAAGGAGCGGGTACACAGATACGCAGTATTTT. Looking up the rest from reference TRBV9 and TRBJ2-3 gives the full variable domain: DSGVTQTPKHLITATGQRVTLRCSPRSGDLSVYWYQQSLDQGLQFLIQYYNGEERAKGNILERFSAQQFPDLHSELNLSSLELGDSALYFCASSVGRSGYTDTQYFGPGTRLTVL.

The CDR3 sequence: CASSLILGLAGGPSGETQYF. CDR3 sequence (DNA): TGTGCCAGCAGCTTGATCTTGGGACTAGCGGGAGGGCCGTCGGGAGAGACCCAGTACTTC. This rearrangement joins TRBV7-8 to TRBJ2-5; TRBD2 agrees at 16 bases. Unmatched junction bases numbered 14, after V lost 3 bases and J lost 4 bases. This CDR3 contains 20 residues. Germline lookup yields CDR1 SGHVS and CDR2 FQNEAQ. The full variable domain, completed using reference TRBV7-8 and TRBJ2-5, is GAGVSQSPRYKVAKRGQDVALRCDPISGHVSLFWYQQALGQGPEFLTYFQNEAQLDKSGLPSDRFFAERPEGSVSTLKIQRTQQEDSAVYLCASSLILGLAGGPSGETQYFGPGTRLLVL.

Turning to this clone: A junction end diverges from the germline sequence, so it may reflect a read error. The chain couples TRBV11-2 to TRBJ1-4; D is ambiguous. Looked up from germline, CDR1 is SGHAT and CDR2 is FQNNGV. The CDR3 spans 15 residues. The CDR3 DNA is TGTGCCAGCAGCACTAGTCCCACGAAAAATGAAGAACTGTTTTTT. This encodes CASSTSPTKNEELFF. Using reference TRBV11-2 and TRBJ1-4 for the parts outside the CDR3, the full variable domain is EAGVAQSPRYKIIEKRQSVAFWCNPISGHATLYWYQQILGQGPKLLIQFQNNGVVDDSQLPKDRFSAERLKGVDSTLKIQPAKLEDSAVYLCASSTSPTKNEELFFGSGTQLSVL.

V usage is TRBV18 and J usage is TRBJ1-3; 7 bases agree with TRBD1. The CDR3 extends over 14 amino acids. The J segment lost 2 bases and the V segment lost 3 bases, leaving 1 base of the junction unmatched. The germline V gene encodes CDR1 KGHSH and CDR2 LQKENI. This CDR3 is CASSPGQTGNTIYF. DNA for the CDR3: TGTGCCAGCTCACCGGGACAGACTGGAAACACCATATATTTT.

V usage is TRBV6-6 and J usage is TRBJ2-7, with no clear D. Trimming removed 2 bases from V and 2 bases from J, with 10 bases in between. Germline CDR1 is MNHNY and CDR2 is SVGAGI (reference sequence). This CDR3 region has 14 residues. CDR3 coding DNA: TGTGCCAGCAGTTACGAAAGGGTCCCCTACGAGCAGTACTTC. As protein: CASSYERVPYEQYF.

This rearrangement joins TRBV5-1 to TRBJ1-4; D unclear. Germline-derived CDR1 and CDR2 are SGHRS and YFSETQ. V lost 1 base to trimming and J lost 4 bases, with 8 bases between them. This CDR3 region has 14 residues. The CDR3 sequence: CASSLRGYNEKLFF. CDR3 nucleotide sequence: TGCGCCAGCAGCTTGCGAGGGTATAATGAAAAACTGTTTTTT.

The chain is built from TRBV6-1 and TRBJ1-2; a possible D gene is TRBD1 (6 bases). Per the germline V gene, CDR1 is MNHNS and CDR2 is SASEGT. Trimming stripped 7 bases from V and 2 bases from J, with 14 bases between. This CDR3 is 14 amino acids long. The CDR3 nucleotides are TGTGCCAGCATGTCAACAGGGACCAACTATGGCTACACCTTC. Translation gives CASMSTGTNYGYTF.

This chain joins TRBV6-5 and TRBJ1-1; TRBD1 aligns across 10 bases. V shed 10 bases and J 5 bases; nucleotides not matched to a gene: 10. Germline-derived CDR1 and CDR2 are MNHEY and SVGAGI. This CDR3 spans 14 amino acids. The CDR3 reads CATRGQGYPTEAFF. CDR3 nucleotide sequence: TGTGCCACCCGGGGACAGGGGTATCCAACTGAAGCTTTCTTT.

This chain joins TRBV6-5 and TRBJ2-3; 7 bases fit TRBD2. This CDR3 spans 14 amino acids. V lost 2 bases, J lost 6 bases, and 5 bases stayed unmatched. Germline CDR1 is MNHEY and CDR2 is SVGAGI. As DNA, the CDR3 is TGTGCCAGCAGTTACAGGAGAGCGGGGGATACGCAGTATTTT. This sequence encodes CASSYRRAGDTQYF.